A single T cell receptor (beta chain) is shown here with its context. This entry belongs to a study of T-cell reconstitution after alpha-beta-depleted transplantation in children. Construction of the TCRbeta library involved unique molecular identifiers. A single record per CDR3 protein comes from TCRdb applying MiXCR to the PCR reads. The sample contains roughly 200,000 distinct CDR3 sequences, approximately 10% of which appear only once. The V gene's germline CDR1 is LGHNA and CDR2 YSLEER. This CDR3 is built from 15 residues. V dropped 1 base and J dropped 4 bases, with 11 bases sitting between them.

The clonotype comes from a human donor who donated a stem cell graft to a child with acute lymphoblastic leukemia. This specimen was PBMCs from the stem cell graft donor, taken from the stem cell graft. The rearrangement uses TRBV4-3 and TRBJ1-3; D ambiguous. The CDR3 loop is CASSQVGGLGNTIYF. The CDR3 bases are TGCGCCAGCAGCCAAGTGGGAGGATTGGGAAACACCATATATTTT.